The 21 T cell receptor beta chains given below trace back to one sample, sequenced in a study of blood T cell repertoires in COVID-19. Only in-frame clones appear in the TCRdb table, and some are missing; sequencing was by immunoSEQ multiplex PCR. The sample lists over 20,000 clones, around 89% occurring once. The sequenced material came from peripheral blood. The receptors stem from a man in his 70s with active COVID-19.

The chain uses TRBV19 and TRBJ1-5, with D tentatively TRBD1 (5 bases). The V gene lost 6 bases and the J gene lost 6 bases, with 15 bases spanning the gap. CDR1 is LNHDA and CDR2 is SQIVND in the germline V gene (reference sequence). This CDR3 region has 14 residues. The CDR3 loop is CASRTTTDIQPQHF. The CDR3 DNA reads as TGTGCCAGTAGGACCACGACAGACATTCAGCCCCAGCATTTT.

This clone was seen a single time. V and J are TRBV19 and TRBJ1-2; the D is unclear. This CDR3 comprises 15 residues. Germline V gene data show CDR1 as LNHDA and CDR2 as SQIVND (reference sequence). V lost 3 bases, J lost 4 bases, and 15 bases lay in between. CDR3 in amino acids: CASSIGAGDAYGYTF. In DNA form, the CDR3 reads TGTGCCAGTAGTATTGGAGCGGGCGACGCCTATGGCTACACCTTC.

In its sample, this clone was seen a few times. The V and J genes are TRBV20-1 and TRBJ2-1; D ambiguous. V lost 0 bases to trimming and J lost 10 bases, with 7 bases between them. The CDR3 consists of 11 residues. CDR1 is DFQATT, CDR2 SNEGSKA, per germline (reference sequence). This CDR3 is CSARDGREQFF. CDR3 nucleotides: TGCAGTGCTAGAGACGGTCGGGAGCAGTTCTTC.

The rearrangement links TRBV18 to TRBJ1-1, with a possible D match to TRBD1 (5 bases). The V gene lost 1 base and the J gene lost 3 bases, with 9 bases spanning the gap. CDR3 length: 14 residues. The germline gives CDR1 KGHSH, CDR2 LQKENI. In DNA, the CDR3 is TGTGCCAGCTCACCACTCGGGGGTTACACTGAAGCTTTCTTT. Translating it yields CASSPLGGYTEAFF.

The chain combines TRBV11-3 with TRBJ2-1, with a tentative D call TRBD2 (7 bases). The length of the CDR3 is 14 residues. The germline V and J ends were trimmed by 9 bases and 0 bases, with 12 bases remaining between them. Looked up from germline, CDR1 is SGHNT and CDR2 is YENEEA. The CDR3 spells CASKGGSSYNEQFF. The CDR3, as DNA: TGTGCCAGTAAGGGGGGGAGCTCCTACAATGAGCAGTTCTTC.

This clone was detected once. The chain employs TRBV12-3 or TRBV12-4 and TRBJ2-1; 7 bases are a match to TRBD2. CDR3 length: 13 residues. V lost 8 bases, J lost 7 bases, and 8 bases stayed unmatched. The CDR3 reads CASGWGGVNEQFF. DNA for the CDR3: TGTGCCAGCGGATGGGGGGGTGTAAATGAGCAGTTCTTC.

The chain carries TRBV19 and TRBJ2-7, with D tentatively TRBD2 (6 bases). V was cut by 6 bases and J by 1 base, with 13 bases left in between. CDR1 and CDR2 from the germline V gene are LNHDA and SQIVND (reference sequence). The CDR3 length is 14 residues. DNA for the CDR3: TGTGCCAGTAGACTGGACCGGGAGTCCTACGAGCAGTACTTC. This sequence encodes CASRLDRESYEQYF.

The chain uses TRBV5-4 and TRBJ2-2; 11 nucleotides line up with TRBD2. Germline assignment: CDR1 SGHNT and CDR2 YYREEE (reference sequence). The CDR3 runs 17 residues. J gave up 2 bases and V 0 bases, and 3 bases lay outside the gene matches. CDR3 in DNA: TGTGCCAGCAGCTTGGCGGGACTAGCGGTCAACACCGGGGAGCTGTTTTTT. This sequence encodes CASSLAGLAVNTGELFF.

The DNA of the CDR3 is TGCAGCGTTGAAGGAGGGGGACAAGTCTACGAGCAGTACTTC. This gives the protein CSVEGGGQVYEQYF. This chain connects TRBV29-1 to TRBJ2-7, with a possible D match to TRBD1 (6 bases). The V end was cut by 1 base, the J end by 3 bases, with 13 bases between. The CDR3 has 14 amino acids. CDR1 is SQVTM, CDR2 ANQGSEA, per germline.

This chain links TRBV6-7 with TRBJ2-7, with D possibly matching TRBD1 (5 bases). TRBV6-7 is assigned to the ORF class and has an uncertain function. The V end lost 0 bases, the J end lost 0 bases, and 18 bases lay between the germline ends. This CDR3 is 18 amino acids long. The CDR3 nucleotides read TGTGCCAGCAGTTACTCCAGGGATGGCCCTAGTTGCTCCTACGAGCAGTACTTC. Its translation is CASSYSRDGPSCSYEQYF.

V and J are TRBV29-1 and TRBJ2-2, with D unclear. V shed 7 bases and J shed 7 bases, with 16 bases lying between them. The CDR3 sequence is 13 residues long. Germline V gives CDR1 SQVTM, CDR2 ANQGSEA. CDR3 DNA: TGCAGCGCTGGCACTTCACGCGGCGGGGAGCTGTTTTTT. Its protein product is CSAGTSRGGELFF.

This clone was detected only once. The rearrangement joins TRBV7-6 to TRBJ2-3; D ambiguous. Germline V CDR1 and CDR2: SGHVS, FNYEAQ. The length of the CDR3 is 14 residues. Trimming removed 2 bases from V and 0 bases from J, with 6 bases in between. The CDR3 is CASSLFSSTDTQYF. CDR3 sequence (DNA): TGTGCCAGCAGCTTATTTTCTAGCACAGATACGCAGTATTTT. Supplemented by reference TRBV7-6 and TRBJ2-3, the full variable domain reads GAGVSQSPRYKVTKRGQDVALRCDPISGHVSLYWYRQALGQGPEFLTYFNYEAQQDKSGLPNDRFSAERPEGSISTLTIQRTEQRDSAMYRCASSLFSSTDTQYFGPGTRLTVL.

With regard to this clone: The junction shows a germline mismatch at one end, possibly a read error. V usage is TRBV7-8 and J usage is TRBJ2-7; 9 positions match TRBD1. The CDR3 covers 12 residues. Germline V gene sequence: CDR1 SGHVS, CDR2 FQNEAQ. CDR3 in amino acids: CASSLPLGQGDF. In DNA form, the CDR3 reads TGTGCCAGCAGCTTACCATTGGGACAGGGAGACTTC.

DNA for the CDR3: TGTGCCAGCAGCTTAGGGGCATCTCAGCCCCAGCATTTT. It yields the protein CASSLGASQPQHF. This chain uses TRBV7-9 with TRBJ1-5; no reliable D call. Germline loops: CDR1 SEHNR, CDR2 FQNEAQ (reference sequence). This CDR3 region has 13 residues. The V gene lost 1 base and the J gene lost 6 bases, with 7 bases spanning the gap. The full variable domain, in which reference TRBV7-9 and TRBJ1-5 provide the parts outside the CDR3, is DTGVSQNPRHKITKRGQNVTFRCDPISEHNRLYWYRQTLGQGPEFLTYFQNEAQLEKSRLLSDRFSAERPKGSFSTLEIQRTEQGDSAMYLCASSLGASQPQHFGDGTRLSIL.

This chain joins TRBV19 and TRBJ1-4; 8 bases are shared with TRBD1. V was clipped by 5 bases and J by 5 bases; unmatched bases: 13. The germline V gene has CDR1 LNHDA and CDR2 SQIVND (reference sequence). The CDR3 spans 17 residues. DNA for the CDR3: TGTGCCAGTAGTCAAAGAGGGCCAGGGGGCGTCAATGAAAAACTGTTTTTT. It encodes CASSQRGPGGVNEKLFF.

The V gene is TRBV5-1, the J gene TRBJ1-1, with D unclear. The CDR3 contains 13 residues. V lost 6 bases to trimming and J lost 6 bases, with 15 bases between them. The germline gives CDR1 SGHRS, CDR2 YFSETQ. CDR3: CASTESNLAEAFF. In nucleotides, the CDR3 is TGCGCCAGCACCGAGAGTAATCTCGCTGAAGCTTTCTTT.

CDR3 sequence reads: CAIRGGTGGVNSPLHF. CDR3 coding DNA: TGTGCCATCCGAGGGGGGACAGGGGGCGTGAATTCACCCCTCCACTTT. The chain uses TRBV28 and TRBJ1-6; the match to TRBD1 covers 12 bases. This CDR3 has 16 amino acids. Germline values: CDR1 MDHEN, CDR2 SYDVKM. V lost 10 bases and J lost 7; bases outside the gene matches: 11.

V and J are TRBV7-2 and TRBJ2-7, with 11 bases lining up with TRBD1. The germline CDR1 and CDR2 sequences are SGHTA and FQGNSA. The CDR3 consists of 14 residues. V lost 3 bases to trimming and J lost 4 bases; unmatched junction nucleotides: 2. The CDR3 loop is CASSFGTGGYEQYF. In DNA form, the CDR3 reads TGTGCCAGCAGCTTCGGGACAGGGGGTTACGAGCAGTACTTC.

The chain is built from TRBV30 and TRBJ2-1; TRBD2 matches at 7 bases. The V segment lost 5 bases and the J segment 3 bases; nucleotides outside the gene matches: 4. The length of the CDR3 is 13 residues. The germline V gene has CDR1 GTSNPN and CDR2 SVGIG (reference sequence). CDR3 amino acids: CAWGLGVYNEQFF. The DNA for the CDR3 is TGTGCCTGGGGACTAGGTGTCTACAATGAGCAGTTCTTC.

The V call is TRBV28, the J call TRBJ1-3; TRBD1 agrees at 7 bases. Germline CDR1 is MDHEN and CDR2 is SYDVKM. The V segment lost 3 bases and the J segment 0 bases; nucleotides outside the gene matches: 5. The CDR3 loop spans 16 amino acids. The DNA of the CDR3 is TGTGCCAGCAGTTTGCGGACAGGCTCCTCTGGAAACACCATATATTTT. Translated: CASSLRTGSSGNTIYF.

The genes are TRBV5-1 and TRBJ1-4; D unclear. The CDR3 contains 14 residues. With 4 bases removed from V and 8 bases from J, the gap between germline ends came to 15 bases. The V gene's germline CDR1 is SGHRS and CDR2 YFSETQ. This CDR3 is CASSPGGLGEKLFF. Here the CDR3 DNA reads TGCGCCAGCAGCCCCGGAGGGCTGGGGGAAAAACTGTTTTTT.